The 29 T cell receptor beta chains in this list originate from one sample, sequenced in a study of radiation and T cells in renal cell carcinoma. Documented time point: blood 4 weeks post-SBRT, at nephrectomy. Regarding treatment: 15 Gy SBRT to primary tumor, nephrectomy 4 weeks later. Method: immunoSEQ multiplex PCR; TCRdb's copy keeps in-frame clones and lacks some. This repertoire shows some 81,000 clones, roughly nine tenths found once; its top ten account for 6%. The specimen was blood, collected from a patient whose treatment included radiotherapy and nephrectomy. The receptor set was obtained from a woman in her 70s with renal cell carcinoma.

This clone is a singleton in its sample. CDR3 sequence: CASSKTDYSNQPQHF. CDR3 nucleotide sequence: TGTGCCAGCAGCAAGACAGATTATAGCAATCAGCCCCAGCATTTT. The rearrangement uses TRBV9 and TRBJ1-5; D might be TRBD1 (5 bases). This CDR3 is 15 amino acids long. V lost 4 bases, J lost 0 bases, and 11 bases lay in between. The germline CDR1 and CDR2 sequences are SGDLS and YYNGEE. Using reference TRBV9 and TRBJ1-5 for the parts outside the CDR3, the full variable domain is DSGVTQTPKHLITATGQRVTLRCSPRSGDLSVYWYQQSLDQGLQFLIQYYNGEERAKGNILERFSAQQFPDLHSELNLSSLELGDSALYFCASSKTDYSNQPQHFGDGTRLSIL.

CDR3 amino acids: CASSEERAGRSYEQYF. CDR3 DNA: TGTGCCAGCAGTGAAGAGCGGGCAGGGCGCTCCTACGAGCAGTACTTC. The chain links TRBV6-1 to TRBJ2-7, with D maybe TRBD2 (6 bases). Germline V gene lookup returns CDR1 MNHNS and CDR2 SASEGT. This CDR3 region has 16 residues. The V end was cut by 1 base, the J end by 0 bases, with 13 bases between.

The chain employs TRBV18 and TRBJ1-2; D gene uncertain. The germline V and J ends were trimmed by 4 bases and 4 bases, with 13 bases remaining between them. Germline V lookup: CDR1 KGHSH, CDR2 LQKENI. The length of the CDR3 is 14 residues. The CDR3 loop reads CASSRLTERYGYTF. CDR3 nucleotides: TGTGCCAGCTCACGCCTCACGGAACGCTATGGCTACACCTTC.

This sequence joins TRBV6-1 and TRBJ1-2, with TRBD1 as a possible D gene (5 bases). CDR1 is MNHNS and CDR2 is SASEGT in the germline V gene. There are 11 residues in the CDR3. V lost 7 bases, J lost 4 bases, and 7 bases lay in between. The CDR3 here is CASKQAYGYTF. CDR3 nucleotides: TGTGCCAGCAAACAGGCCTATGGCTACACCTTC.

This sequence joins TRBV7-9 and TRBJ1-1; D possibly corresponds to TRBD1 (5 bases). Between the trimmed V and J ends, which lost 5 bases and 2 bases, there was a span of 9 bases. CDR3 length: 13 amino acids. Germline CDR1 SEHNR, CDR2 FQNEAQ (reference sequence). The CDR3 sequence is CASSMGDNTEAFF. DNA of the CDR3: TGTGCCAGCAGCATGGGGGACAACACTGAAGCTTTCTTT.

A single count supports this clone. This CDR3 is CASESRNEQFF. The CDR3 nucleotides read TGTGCCAGCGAGTCAAGAAATGAGCAGTTCTTC. V and J are TRBV2 and TRBJ2-1; D unclear. There are 11 residues in the CDR3. V lost 8 bases and J lost 7, with 9 bases in between. Looked up from germline, CDR1 is SNHLY and CDR2 is FYNNEI. Full variable domain (missing parts from reference TRBV2 and TRBJ2-1): EPEVTQTPSHQVTQMGQEVILRCVPISNHLYFYWYRQILGQKVEFLVSFYNNEISEKSEIFDDQFSVERPDGSNFTLKIRSTKLEDSAMYFCASESRNEQFFGPGTRLTVL.

The rearrangement links TRBV10-2 to TRBJ2-7, with no clear D. This CDR3 has 13 residues. The germline gives CDR1 WSHSY, CDR2 SAAADI. Trimming took 0 bases from V and 5 from J, leaving 8 bases between them. The CDR3 DNA reads TGCGCCAGCAGTGAGTCGACTCGGGACGAGCAGTACTTC. The encoded protein is CASSESTRDEQYF.

This sequence joins TRBV14 and TRBJ2-3, with 7 positions matching TRBD1. Germline-derived CDR1 and CDR2 are SGHDN and FVKESK. Germline trimming cut 2 bases from V and 0 bases from J; bases unmatched to any gene: 5. This CDR3 has 16 amino acids. The CDR3 sequence is CASSQIRTGSTDTQYF. CDR3 DNA sequence: TGTGCCAGCAGCCAAATTAGGACAGGCAGCACAGATACGCAGTATTTT.

The chain combines TRBV7-2 with TRBJ1-1, with 7 bases that match TRBD1. V lost 2 bases, J lost 9 bases, and 9 bases stayed unmatched. The CDR3 covers 14 residues. Germline V lookup: CDR1 SGHTA, CDR2 FQGNSA. The CDR3 nucleotides are TGTGCCAGCAGCTTAAAGGGGGCTGGGCTTCAAGCTTTCTTT. This translates into CASSLKGAGLQAFF.

V is TRBV15 and J is TRBJ1-2, with 12 bases fitting TRBD1. The germline V gene has CDR1 LNHNV and CDR2 YYDKDF (reference sequence). V shed 4 bases, J shed 1 base, and the junction held 10 bases outside the gene matches. The CDR3 is made up of 18 amino acids. CDR3 region: CATSKERDRGPSNYGYTF. The DNA of the CDR3 is TGTGCCACCAGCAAAGAGCGGGACAGGGGGCCCAGTAACTATGGCTACACCTTC. The full variable domain, completed using reference TRBV15 and TRBJ1-2, is DAMVIQNPRYQVTQFGKPVTLSCSQTLNHNVMYWYQQKSSQAPKLLFHYYDKDFNNEADTPDNFQSRRPNTSFCFLDIRSPGLGDTAMYLCATSKERDRGPSNYGYTFGSGTRLTVV.

This chain uses TRBV2 with TRBJ2-5, with 9 bases fitting TRBD1. The CDR3 has 14 residues. Germline V gene lookup returns CDR1 SNHLY and CDR2 FYNNEI. J gave up 2 bases and V 6 bases, and 4 bases lay outside the gene matches. CDR3 sequence (DNA): TGTGCCAGCAGAGGGACAGGGCTTCAAGAGACCCAGTACTTC. It is translated as CASRGTGLQETQYF.

The rearrangement links TRBV2 to TRBJ1-2; 11 nucleotides align to TRBD1. Germline loops: CDR1 SNHLY, CDR2 FYNNEI. Trimming at V came to 0 bases and at J to 8 bases, leaving 8 bases not matched to a gene. This CDR3 contains 16 residues. The CDR3, as DNA: TGTGCCAGCAGTGAAGCGCAAGGACAGGGGGCGAGAGGCTACACCTTC. This codes for CASSEAQGQGARGYTF.

The chain combines TRBV5-1 with TRBJ2-2; D remains ambiguous. This CDR3 has 15 amino acids. CDR1 SGHRS and CDR2 YFSETQ come from the germline V gene. Trimming removed 1 base from V and 0 bases from J, with 7 bases in between. CDR3 in DNA: TGCGCCAGCAGCTTGTTAGGCGCGAACACCGGGGAGCTGTTTTTT. Its protein product is CASSLLGANTGELFF.

The chain uses TRBV25-1 and TRBJ2-4; maybe TRBD1 (5 bases). CDR1 MGHDK and CDR2 SYGVNS come from the germline V gene. The CDR3 runs 14 residues. The germline V and J ends were trimmed by 3 bases and 3 bases, with 9 bases remaining between them. DNA of the CDR3: TGTGCCAGCAGTGACAGGGATGGCAAAAACATTCAGTACTTC. Protein product: CASSDRDGKNIQYF.

This clone has more than one count but fewer than ten. This same CDR3 is encoded by further DNA sequences in the sample. This chain uses TRBV4-2 with TRBJ1-1, with no clear D. Trimming stripped 4 bases from V and 1 base from J, with 10 bases between. The CDR3 spans 14 residues. CDR1 and CDR2 (germline): LGHNA, YNFKEQ. The CDR3 protein is CASSLGRGNTEAFF. CDR3 nucleotides: TGTGCCAGCAGCCTCGGACGGGGGAACACTGAAGCTTTCTTT.

V gene TRBV7-9 combines with J gene TRBJ2-1, with 10 nucleotides matching TRBD2. Germline trimming cut 4 bases from V and 6 bases from J; bases unmatched to any gene: 12. CDR1 and CDR2 from the germline V gene are SEHNR and FQNEAQ (reference sequence). The CDR3 runs 17 residues. CDR3 sequence reads: CASSSLLSGGAANEQFF. For the CDR3, the DNA is TGTGCCAGCAGCTCACTATTAAGCGGGGGGGCCGCCAATGAGCAGTTCTTC.

This rearrangement joins TRBV27 to TRBJ2-7, with D possibly TRBD1 on 5 matching bases. Trimming removed 4 bases at V and 3 bases at J, with 10 bases between. The CDR3 runs to 13 residues. The germline CDR1 and CDR2 sequences are MNHEY and SMNVEV (reference sequence). CDR3 residues: CASSYRQFYEQYF. CDR3 sequence (DNA): TGTGCCAGCAGTTACAGACAGTTCTACGAGCAGTACTTC.

The chain links TRBV6-1 to TRBJ1-2; D is possibly TRBD1 (5 bases). The germline gives CDR1 MNHNS, CDR2 SASEGT. Between the trimmed V and J ends, which lost 0 bases and 7 bases, there was a span of 15 bases. The CDR3 spans 15 residues. CDR3 residues: CASSEAGWGVRGYTF. CDR3 DNA: TGTGCCAGCAGTGAAGCGGGTTGGGGGGTGCGTGGCTACACCTTC.

CDR3 sequence (DNA): TGTGCCAGCAGCCTAACTAGCGGGGGGGCTGGGCCTGCCAAAAACATTCAGTACTTC. This sequence encodes CASSLTSGGAGPAKNIQYF. The rearrangement uses TRBV7-2 and TRBJ2-4; 13 bases line up with TRBD2. J was trimmed by 1 base and V by 5 bases; bases with no gene match: 11. CDR1 and CDR2 (germline): SGHTA, FQGNSA. This CDR3 spans 19 amino acids.

This chain connects TRBV5-4 to TRBJ1-1; the D is unclear. Germline CDR1 SGHNT, CDR2 YYREEE (reference sequence). The CDR3 is 15 amino acids. V dropped 4 bases and J dropped 5 bases, with 18 bases sitting between them. The chain's CDR3 is CASSPRIGEGTEAFF. Written as DNA, the CDR3 is TGTGCCAGCAGCCCGAGAATTGGGGAGGGTACTGAAGCTTTCTTT.

The chain has TRBV30 and TRBJ2-7; TRBD1 matches 10 bases. V gave up 6 bases and J gave up 3 bases; unmatched junction bases: 5. The V gene's germline CDR1 is GTSNPN and CDR2 SVGIG (reference sequence). This CDR3 contains 13 residues. This CDR3 is CACNRDRGYEQYF. In DNA form, the CDR3 reads TGTGCCTGTAACCGGGACAGGGGCTACGAGCAGTACTTC.

V and J are TRBV30 and TRBJ1-2, with TRBD1 matching over 9 bases. The CDR3 runs 19 residues. J gave up 3 bases and V 3 bases, and 20 bases lay outside the gene matches. The germline gives CDR1 GTSNPN, CDR2 SVGIG (reference sequence). The CDR3 region is CAWRGQGRKGLGTYYGYTF. In DNA form, the CDR3 reads TGTGCCTGGAGGGGACAGGGAAGAAAGGGTCTGGGGACGTACTATGGCTACACCTTC. The entire variable domain, with the rest obtained from reference TRBV30 and TRBJ1-2, is as follows: SQTIHQWPATLVQPVGSPLSLECTVEGTSNPNLYWYRQAAGRGLQLLFYSVGIGQISSEVPQNLSASRPQDRQFILSSKKLLLSDSGFYLCAWRGQGRKGLGTYYGYTFGSGTRLTVV.

The genes are TRBV7-2 and TRBJ2-1; 9 nucleotides line up with TRBD2. The CDR3 contains 16 residues. V shed 1 base, J shed 4 bases, and the junction held 5 bases outside the gene matches. Germline V gene lookup returns CDR1 SGHTA and CDR2 FQGNSA. Here the CDR3 reads CASSLETSGWYNEQFF. CDR3 DNA: TGTGCCAGCAGCTTAGAGACTAGCGGTTGGTACAATGAGCAGTTCTTC.

This chain joins TRBV7-9 and TRBJ1-2, with D possibly TRBD1 on 6 matching bases. The CDR3 consists of 14 residues. Trimming left V 5 bases short and J 8 bases short, with 18 bases between. The V gene's germline CDR1 is SEHNR and CDR2 FQNEAQ (reference sequence). CDR3 sequence reads: CASSGKPGAEGYTF. The DNA of the CDR3 is TGTGCCAGCAGCGGAAAGCCGGGGGCTGAAGGCTACACCTTC.

J is TRBJ1-2 and V is TRBV6-1; 7 positions match TRBD1. Germline CDR1 and CDR2: MNHNS and SASEGT. Trimming cost V 6 bases and J 7 bases; bases outside gene matches: 8. This CDR3 comprises 13 residues. The CDR3 sequence: CASRQYRGSGYTF. Written as DNA, the CDR3 is TGTGCCAGCAGGCAATACAGGGGTAGTGGCTACACCTTC.

The rearrangement joins TRBV21-1 to TRBJ1-2. TRBV21-1 is annotated as a pseudogene. The CDR3 runs to 13 residues. CDR3: CASSNNREDGYTF. Here the CDR3 DNA reads TGTGCCAGCAGCAATAATCGAGAGGATGGCTACACCTTC.

The rearrangement uses TRBV6-5 and TRBJ1-1; no firm D call. The V gene lost 0 bases and the J gene lost 11 bases, with 16 bases spanning the gap. Germline values: CDR1 MNHEY, CDR2 SVGAGI. The CDR3 is 14 residues long. The CDR3 is CASSYSANRNGAFF. CDR3 bases: TGTGCCAGCAGTTACTCGGCGAATAGGAACGGCGCTTTCTTT.

J is TRBJ1-1 and V is TRBV7-8, with 8 bases that match TRBD1. Germline V CDR1 and CDR2: SGHVS, FQNEAQ. CDR3 length: 13 residues. V was clipped by 4 bases and J by 4 bases; unmatched bases: 2. Here the CDR3 DNA reads TGTGCCAGCAGCTACAGGGGGGGCACTGAAGCTTTCTTT. Its protein is CASSYRGGTEAFF.

This chain joins TRBV27 and TRBJ2-7; D might be TRBD1 (7 bases). Germline CDR1 MNHEY, CDR2 SMNVEV (reference sequence). The CDR3 is 14 residues long. Trimming took off 3 bases at V and 3 bases at J, with 12 bases between the two ends. This CDR3 is CASSFRQGLYEQYF. The CDR3 region has the DNA TGTGCCAGCAGTTTCCGACAGGGACTCTACGAGCAGTACTTC.